This T cell receptor beta chain was obtained from a study of cytomegalovirus exposure and HLA in healthy donors. General study results and limits: Sequencing likely generated an artifact that appeared as a cluster of highly shared sequence variants. TCR beta chains numbering more than 150 were designated cytomegalovirus-associated.

PCR employed 60 Vbeta and 13 Jbeta primers. Method: immunoSEQ multiplex PCR; TCRdb's copy keeps in-frame clones and lacks some. The data show 150,000 to 200,000 clones, roughly 70% seen once. Remarks on this clone: What it binds is not known.

V lost 2 bases to trimming and J lost 6 bases, with 13 bases between them. The CDR3 has 14 amino acids. Looked up from germline, CDR1 is LNHNV and CDR2 is YYDKDF (reference sequence). This TCR was sampled from a middle-aged man in good health and CMV-seropositive. This sequence joins TRBV15 and TRBJ1-2; D not resolved. Sequenced sample: PBMCs. CDR3 DNA sequence: TGTGCCACCAGCAGACGAATCCCGGGAGATGGCTACACCTTC. It codes for CATSRRIPGDGYTF.